These T cell receptor beta chains were read from a single sample in a study of blood T cell repertoires in COVID-19. The method was immunoSEQ multiplex PCR; TCRdb's version includes in-frame clones alone and lacks a portion of them. This sample yields about 300,000 clones, of which around 84% are seen a single time; about 4% belongs to the top ten. Specimen: PBMCs or T cells enriched from blood (not recorded which). The receptors were gathered from a man aged 30 to 45 who had recovered from COVID-19. Both conserved end residues are part of each CDR3. A D gene is named only where the DNA matches it firmly.

V gene: TRBV25-1; CDR3 length: 17; J gene: TRBJ1-5; D gene: -; CDR3 protein: CASSPGTFGYSNQPQHF; CDR3 DNA: TGTGCCAGCAGTCCCGGGACATTTGGATATAGCAATCAGCCCCAGCATTTT
V gene: TRBV6-5; CDR3 length: 16; J gene: TRBJ1-6; D gene: -; CDR3 protein: CASSYSQGGLNSPLHF; CDR3 DNA: TGTGCCAGCAGTTACTCACAGGGCGGGTTGAATTCACCCCTCCACTTT
V gene: TRBV15; CDR3 length: 17; J gene: TRBJ2-1; D gene: -; CDR3 protein: CATSGEKAGASYNEQFF; CDR3 DNA: TGTGCCACCAGCGGGGAGAAAGCGGGTGCCTCCTACAATGAGCAGTTCTTC
V gene: TRBV18; CDR3 length: 14; J gene: TRBJ2-7; D gene: TRBD1; CDR3 protein: CASSTGTAGYEQYF; CDR3 DNA: TGTGCCAGCTCCACAGGGACAGCTGGATACGAGCAGTACTTC
V gene: TRBV11-3; CDR3 length: 13; J gene: TRBJ1-2; D gene: -; CDR3 protein: CASSSGTHYGYTF; CDR3 DNA: TGTGCCAGCAGCTCCGGGACTCACTATGGCTACACCTTC
V gene: TRBV6-4; CDR3 length: 15; J gene: TRBJ1-1; D gene: TRBD1; CDR3 protein: CASSDGTGGDTEAFF; CDR3 DNA: TGTGCCAGCAGTGACGGGACAGGGGGTGACACTGAAGCTTTCTTT
V gene: TRBV18; CDR3 length: 14; J gene: TRBJ1-1; D gene: TRBD1; CDR3 protein: CASSGQGGDTEAFF; CDR3 DNA: TGTGCCAGCTCCGGACAGGGCGGGGACACTGAAGCTTTCTTT
V gene: TRBV7-6; CDR3 length: 16; J gene: TRBJ2-3; D gene: -; CDR3 protein: CASSLGSHAGTDTQYF; CDR3 DNA: TGTGCCAGCAGCTTAGGGTCCCACGCAGGTACAGATACGCAGTATTTT
V gene: TRBV6-5; CDR3 length: 14; J gene: TRBJ1-2; D gene: TRBD1; CDR3 protein: CASSYGDRGNGYTF; CDR3 DNA: TGTGCCAGCAGTTACGGGGACAGGGGGAATGGCTACACCTTC
V gene: TRBV12-2; CDR3 length: 16; J gene: TRBJ2-5; D gene: -; CDR3 protein: CASRFDTTGHGETQYF; CDR3 DNA: TGTGCAAGTCGCTTTGACACTACGGGACATGGCGAGACCCAGTACTTC
V gene: TRBV18; CDR3 length: 19; J gene: TRBJ2-1; D gene: TRBD1; CDR3 protein: CASSPLTGGSKSFNNEQFF; CDR3 DNA: TGTGCCAGCTCACCTCTGACAGGGGGCTCGAAGTCCTTCAACAATGAGCAGTTCTTC
V gene: TRBV5-1; CDR3 length: 15; J gene: TRBJ2-3; D gene: -; CDR3 protein: CASSLGEFGTDTQYF; CDR3 DNA: TGCGCCAGCAGCTTGGGGGAGTTCGGCACAGATACGCAGTATTTT